This T cell receptor beta chain was recorded in a study of control samples from healthy donors and cancer patients. Germline V gene lookup returns CDR1 MRHNA and CDR2 SNTAGT. Losses at the gene ends were 6 bases for V and 0 bases for J; bases not matched to a gene: 6. This CDR3 spans 15 amino acids. TCRdb's copy holds only in-frame clones and misses some; the assay was immunoSEQ multiplex PCR. The sample has 170,000 or so clones; around 96% are singletons. Material: blood. The chain links TRBV6-4 to TRBJ1-1; 8 nucleotides agree with TRBD1. This TCR was sampled from a woman between 40 and 50 years old in good health. The DNA of the CDR3 is TGTGCCAGCAGAAAACAGGGGGACATGAACACTGAAGCTTTCTTT. Translating it yields CASRKQGDMNTEAFF.